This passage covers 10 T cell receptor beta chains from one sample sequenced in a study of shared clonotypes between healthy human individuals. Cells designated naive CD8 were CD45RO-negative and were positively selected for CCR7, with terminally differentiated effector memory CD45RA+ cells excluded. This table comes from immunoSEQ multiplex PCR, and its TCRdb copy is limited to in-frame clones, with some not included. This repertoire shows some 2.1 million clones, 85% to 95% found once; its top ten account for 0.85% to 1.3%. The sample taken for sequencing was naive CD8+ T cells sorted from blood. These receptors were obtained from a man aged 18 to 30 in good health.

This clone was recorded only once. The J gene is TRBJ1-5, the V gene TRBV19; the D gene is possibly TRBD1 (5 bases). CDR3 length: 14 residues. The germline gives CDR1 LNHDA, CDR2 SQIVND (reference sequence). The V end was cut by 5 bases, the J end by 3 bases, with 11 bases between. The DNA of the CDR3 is TGTGCCAGTAGTTTCCCGGGGCCCAATCAGCCCCAGCATTTT. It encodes CASSFPGPNQPQHF.

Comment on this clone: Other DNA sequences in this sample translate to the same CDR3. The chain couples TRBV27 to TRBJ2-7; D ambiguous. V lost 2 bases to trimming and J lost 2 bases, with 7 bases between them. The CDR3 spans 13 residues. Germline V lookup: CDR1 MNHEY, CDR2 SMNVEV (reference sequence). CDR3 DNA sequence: TGTGCCAGCAGTTTAGGAACCCCCTACGAGCAGTACTTC. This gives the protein CASSLGTPYEQYF.

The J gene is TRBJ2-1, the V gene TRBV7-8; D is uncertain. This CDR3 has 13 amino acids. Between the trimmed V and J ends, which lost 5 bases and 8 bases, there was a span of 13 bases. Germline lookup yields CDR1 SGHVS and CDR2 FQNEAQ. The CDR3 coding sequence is TGTGCCAGCAGCCACGACGTGGATCATGAGCAGTTCTTC. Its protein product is CASSHDVDHEQFF.

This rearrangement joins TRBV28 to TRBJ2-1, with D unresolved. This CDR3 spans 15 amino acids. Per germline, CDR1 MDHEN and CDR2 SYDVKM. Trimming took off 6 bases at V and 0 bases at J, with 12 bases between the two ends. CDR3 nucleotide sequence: TGTGCCAGCAGACTCCGACCCGGCTCCTACAATGAGCAGTTCTTC. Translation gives CASRLRPGSYNEQFF.

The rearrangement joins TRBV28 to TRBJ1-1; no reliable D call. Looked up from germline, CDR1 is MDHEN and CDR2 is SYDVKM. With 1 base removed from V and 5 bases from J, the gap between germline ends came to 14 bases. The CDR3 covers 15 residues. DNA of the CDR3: TGTGCCAGCAGTTTATCCCCCCCACCCGGGACTGAAGCTTTCTTT. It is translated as CASSLSPPPGTEAFF.

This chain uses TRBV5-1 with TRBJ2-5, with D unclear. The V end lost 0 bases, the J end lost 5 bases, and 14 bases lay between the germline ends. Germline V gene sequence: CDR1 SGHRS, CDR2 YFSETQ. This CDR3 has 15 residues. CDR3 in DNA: TGCGCCAGCAGCTTGGTGAACCCAGTCGACGAGACCCAGTACTTC. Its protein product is CASSLVNPVDETQYF.

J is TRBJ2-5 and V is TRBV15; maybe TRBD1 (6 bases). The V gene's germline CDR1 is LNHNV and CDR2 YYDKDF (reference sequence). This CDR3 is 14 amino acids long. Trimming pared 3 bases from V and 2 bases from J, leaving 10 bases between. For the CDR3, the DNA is TGTGCCACCAGCAGTCTCACAGGGCAAGAGACCCAGTACTTC. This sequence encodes CATSSLTGQETQYF.

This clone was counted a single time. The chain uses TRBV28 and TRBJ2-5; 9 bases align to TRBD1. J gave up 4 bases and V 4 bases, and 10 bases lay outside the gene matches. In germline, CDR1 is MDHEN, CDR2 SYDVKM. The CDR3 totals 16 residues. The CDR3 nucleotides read TGTGCCAGCAGTTACTCCGGGACAGGGTTCTCAGAGACCCAGTACTTC. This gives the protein CASSYSGTGFSETQYF.

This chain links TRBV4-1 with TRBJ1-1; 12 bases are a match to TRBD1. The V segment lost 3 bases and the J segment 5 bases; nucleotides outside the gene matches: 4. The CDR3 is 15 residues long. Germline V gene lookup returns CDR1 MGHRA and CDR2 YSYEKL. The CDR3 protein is CASSQGTGGTTEAFF. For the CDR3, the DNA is TGCGCCAGCAGCCAGGGGACAGGGGGCACGACTGAAGCTTTCTTT.

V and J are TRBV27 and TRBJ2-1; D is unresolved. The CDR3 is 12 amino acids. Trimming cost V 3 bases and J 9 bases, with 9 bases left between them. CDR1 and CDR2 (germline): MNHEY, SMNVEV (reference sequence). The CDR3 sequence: CASSFMGGEQFF. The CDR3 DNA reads TGTGCCAGCAGTTTCATGGGTGGTGAGCAGTTCTTC.